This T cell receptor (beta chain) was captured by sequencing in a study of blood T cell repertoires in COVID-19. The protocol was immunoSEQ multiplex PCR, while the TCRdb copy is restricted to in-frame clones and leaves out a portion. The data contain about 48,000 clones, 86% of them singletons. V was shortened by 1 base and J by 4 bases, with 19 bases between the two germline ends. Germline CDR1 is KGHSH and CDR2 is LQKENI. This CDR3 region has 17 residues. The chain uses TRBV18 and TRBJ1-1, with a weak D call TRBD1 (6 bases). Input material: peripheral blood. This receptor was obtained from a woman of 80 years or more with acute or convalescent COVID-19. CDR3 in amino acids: CASSPLAKTGGGTEAFF. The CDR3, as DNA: TGTGCCAGCTCACCACTAGCGAAAACGGGGGGCGGCACTGAAGCTTTCTTT.